These T cell receptor beta chains were read from a single sample in a study of T-cell reconstitution after alpha-beta-depleted transplantation in children. Via MiXCR, TCRdb re-called the PCR reads, giving one row per CDR3 protein. Of roughly 790,000 distinct CDR3 sequences in the sample, about 16% are singletons; the top ten hold about 5%. The specimen was PBMCs, mostly from graft donor cells, collected 360 days after TCRalphabeta/CD19-depleted stem cell transplant. The receptors here all came from a male patient aged 5 to 17 who had a stem cell transplant for acute lymphoblastic leukemia, so the T cells may come from the graft donor. Both conserved end residues are part of each CDR3. A D gene is named only where the DNA matches it firmly. Clone size is shown for a subset of rows, as once, few, many or a class of expanded clone.

j_gene: TRBJ2-4; v_gene: TRBV5-1; abundance: -; d_gene: TRBD2; CDR3nt: TGCGCCAGCAGCTTGGAAGCGGGAGTTGACATTCAGTACTTC; CDR3aa: CASSLEAGVDIQYF
j_gene: TRBJ2-7; v_gene: TRBV5-4; abundance: -; d_gene: TRBD2; CDR3nt: TGTGCCAGCAGCCGACTCAGACTAGCGGGTAGCGAGCAGTACTTC; CDR3aa: CASSRLRLAGSEQYF
j_gene: TRBJ2-3; v_gene: TRBV3-1; abundance: -; d_gene: -; CDR3nt: TGTGCCAGCAGCTGGATGCCTAGCGCATACACAGATACGCAGTATTTT; CDR3aa: CASSWMPSAYTDTQYF
j_gene: TRBJ2-5; v_gene: TRBV3-1; abundance: many; d_gene: -; CDR3nt: TGTGCCAGCAGCCGGTCGGAGACCCAGTACTTC; CDR3aa: CASSRSETQYF
j_gene: TRBJ2-1; v_gene: TRBV5-1; abundance: few; d_gene: TRBD2; CDR3nt: TGCGCCAGCAGCATTCCTACTAGCGGGGGTAACAATGAGCAGTTCTTC; CDR3aa: CASSIPTSGGNNEQFF
j_gene: TRBJ2-1; v_gene: TRBV11-2; abundance: few; d_gene: -; CDR3nt: TGTGCCAGCAGCTCTGCGAAAGGGCGAGATGAGCAGTTCTTC; CDR3aa: CASSSAKGRDEQFF
j_gene: TRBJ2-2; v_gene: TRBV11-1; abundance: few; d_gene: TRBD1; CDR3nt: TGTGCCAGCAGCCAAGCGAGAATCCGGGACAGAAACACCGGGGAGCTGTTTTTT; CDR3aa: CASSQARIRDRNTGELFF
j_gene: TRBJ1-2; v_gene: TRBV6-5; abundance: few; d_gene: TRBD1; CDR3nt: TGTGCCAGCAGTTACAACAGGGGTAGGGGCTATGGCTACACCTTC; CDR3aa: CASSYNRGRGYGYTF
j_gene: TRBJ2-1; v_gene: TRBV12-3/TRBV12-4; abundance: few; d_gene: -; CDR3nt: TGTGCCAGCAGTTTGGAGGGAGTAGTCAATGAGCAGTTCTTC; CDR3aa: CASSLEGVVNEQFF
j_gene: TRBJ2-7; v_gene: TRBV6-5; abundance: -; d_gene: -; CDR3nt: TGTGCCAGCAGTTTTATCGCCTCCTACGAGCAGTACTTC; CDR3aa: CASSFIASYEQYF
j_gene: TRBJ2-1; v_gene: TRBV6-1; abundance: few; d_gene: TRBD2; CDR3nt: TGTGCCAGCAGCCCAGTAACTAGCGGGAGCTCCTACAATGAGCAGTTCTTC; CDR3aa: CASSPVTSGSSYNEQFF
j_gene: TRBJ2-7; v_gene: TRBV29-1; abundance: few; d_gene: TRBD1; CDR3nt: TGCAGCGGATTAGGGACAGGGGGTAACGAGCAGTACTTC; CDR3aa: CSGLGTGGNEQYF
j_gene: TRBJ2-7; v_gene: TRBV13; abundance: -; d_gene: TRBD1; CDR3nt: TGTGCCAGCAGCTTAGAAGGGACAGAGGGCGAGCAGTACTTC; CDR3aa: CASSLEGTEGEQYF
j_gene: TRBJ2-1; v_gene: TRBV20-1; abundance: few; d_gene: TRBD2; CDR3nt: TGCAGTGCTAGAGGTTCGACTAGCGGGAGCTACAATGAGCAGTTCTTC; CDR3aa: CSARGSTSGSYNEQFF
j_gene: TRBJ2-1; v_gene: TRBV20-1; abundance: -; d_gene: -; CDR3nt: TGCAGTGCTCGAAAGCTCGGGGAGCGGTCCTACAATGAGCAGTTCTTC; CDR3aa: CSARKLGERSYNEQFF
j_gene: TRBJ1-1; v_gene: TRBV7-9; abundance: -; d_gene: TRBD1; CDR3nt: TGTGCCAGCAGCTTAGCAGGGGGACAGCGCCTGGGAACTGAAGCTTTCTTT; CDR3aa: CASSLAGGQRLGTEAFF
j_gene: TRBJ2-1; v_gene: TRBV27; abundance: few; d_gene: -; CDR3nt: TGTGCCACCCCGGCGGGCCAGGGTGAGCAGTTCTTC; CDR3aa: CATPAGQGEQFF
j_gene: TRBJ2-1; v_gene: TRBV3-1; abundance: few; d_gene: TRBD2; CDR3nt: TGTGCCAGCAGCCAGCTGGTAGCGGGAGCTGGAGTCGGTAATGAGCAGTTCTTC; CDR3aa: CASSQLVAGAGVGNEQFF
j_gene: TRBJ2-5; v_gene: TRBV7-3; abundance: few; d_gene: TRBD2; CDR3nt: TGTGCCAGCAGCCGGACTAGCGACGAGACCCAGTACTTC; CDR3aa: CASSRTSDETQYF
j_gene: TRBJ2-1; v_gene: TRBV5-1; abundance: -; d_gene: TRBD1; CDR3nt: TGCGCCAGCAGCTTGCCTACGGGACAGGGGGTGAATGAGCAGTTCTTC; CDR3aa: CASSLPTGQGVNEQFF
j_gene: TRBJ2-7; v_gene: TRBV5-1; abundance: few; d_gene: -; CDR3nt: TGCGCCAGCAGCTTGGCCTCGGTCCTTCGCGAGCAGTACTTC; CDR3aa: CASSLASVLREQYF
j_gene: TRBJ2-7; v_gene: TRBV6-2/TRBV6-3; abundance: -; d_gene: -; CDR3nt: TGTGCCAGCAGTAATGACAGGCCCCTCCGGTACGAGCAGTACTTC; CDR3aa: CASSNDRPLRYEQYF
j_gene: TRBJ2-7; v_gene: TRBV7-2; abundance: many; d_gene: TRBD1; CDR3nt: TGTGCCAGCAGCTTTAGACAGGGTACCTACGAGCAGTACTTC; CDR3aa: CASSFRQGTYEQYF
j_gene: TRBJ2-3; v_gene: TRBV12-3/TRBV12-4; abundance: few; d_gene: -; CDR3nt: TGTGCCAGCAGCCCCTGGGGCGGGGAGAGCACAGATACGCAGTATTTT; CDR3aa: CASSPWGGESTDTQYF
j_gene: TRBJ2-5; v_gene: TRBV5-1; abundance: -; d_gene: TRBD2; CDR3nt: TGCGCCAGCAGCTTGGCCGGGACTAGCGAAGAGACCCAGTACTTC; CDR3aa: CASSLAGTSEETQYF
j_gene: TRBJ2-1; v_gene: TRBV5-1; abundance: few; d_gene: -; CDR3nt: TGCGCCAGCAGCACGAATATCAGGGGCAGCTCCTACAATGAGCAGTTCTTC; CDR3aa: CASSTNIRGSSYNEQFF
j_gene: TRBJ2-3; v_gene: TRBV20-1; abundance: many; d_gene: -; CDR3nt: TGCAGTGCTAGAGATTTGGCACTAGCTGGTGAGCCGCCGCAGTATTTT; CDR3aa: CSARDLALAGEPPQYF
j_gene: TRBJ2-7; v_gene: TRBV7-8; abundance: many; d_gene: -; CDR3nt: TGTGCCAGCAGCTTAGCGCAGGGACCATCCTACGAGCAGTACTTC; CDR3aa: CASSLAQGPSYEQYF
j_gene: TRBJ2-3; v_gene: TRBV3-1; abundance: -; d_gene: -; CDR3nt: TGTGCCAGCAGCCAAATCGAGACAGATACGCAGTATTTT; CDR3aa: CASSQIETDTQYF
j_gene: TRBJ2-3; v_gene: TRBV9; abundance: few; d_gene: -; CDR3nt: TGTGCCAGCAGCGTGGGACCATTCACAGATACGCAGTATTTT; CDR3aa: CASSVGPFTDTQYF
j_gene: TRBJ1-6; v_gene: TRBV27; abundance: many; d_gene: -; CDR3nt: TGTGCCAGCAGTTTTGGGGGCGCGTCCACTACTTCACCCCTCCACTTT; CDR3aa: CASSFGGASTTSPLHF
j_gene: TRBJ2-7; v_gene: TRBV10-3; abundance: -; d_gene: -; CDR3nt: TGTGCCATCAGTGAGTATAGGAGGGGGTCCTACGAGCAGTACTTC; CDR3aa: CAISEYRRGSYEQYF